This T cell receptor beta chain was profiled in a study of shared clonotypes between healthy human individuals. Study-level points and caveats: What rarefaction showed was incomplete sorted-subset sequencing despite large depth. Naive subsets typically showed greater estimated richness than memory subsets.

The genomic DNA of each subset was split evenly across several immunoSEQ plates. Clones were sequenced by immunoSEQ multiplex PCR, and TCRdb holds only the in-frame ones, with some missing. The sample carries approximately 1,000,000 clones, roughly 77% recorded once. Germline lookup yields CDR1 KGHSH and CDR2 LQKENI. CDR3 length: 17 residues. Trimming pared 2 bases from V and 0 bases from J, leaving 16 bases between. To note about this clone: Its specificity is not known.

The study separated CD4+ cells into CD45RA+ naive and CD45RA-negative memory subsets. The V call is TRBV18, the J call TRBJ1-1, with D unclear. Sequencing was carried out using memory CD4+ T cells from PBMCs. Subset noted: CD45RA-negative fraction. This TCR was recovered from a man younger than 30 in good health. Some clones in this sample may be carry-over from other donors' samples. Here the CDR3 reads CASSPFSSGGMNTEAFF. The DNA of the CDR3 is TGTGCCAGCTCACCATTCTCATCGGGAGGCATGAACACTGAAGCTTTCTTT.